The 15 T cell receptor beta chains below all came from one sample that was sequenced in a study of blood T cell repertoires in COVID-19. Only in-frame clones appear in the TCRdb table, and some are missing; sequencing was by immunoSEQ multiplex PCR. The repertoire holds roughly 100,000 clones, with around 87% as singletons. Sequencing was done on a sample of peripheral blood. Receptors originate from a woman under 40 with acute or convalescent COVID-19.

The V gene is TRBV7-2, the J gene TRBJ2-7; the D gene is possibly TRBD1 (5 bases). The CDR3 totals 17 residues. Germline assignment: CDR1 SGHTA and CDR2 FQGNSA. V was shortened by 3 bases and J by 2 bases, with 20 bases between the two germline ends. CDR3 coding DNA: TGTGCCAGCAGCTTTCGGGCGGCCAGGGATCTCACCTACGAGCAGTACTTC. Translation: CASSFRAARDLTYEQYF.

This chain links TRBV9 with TRBJ1-2; 10 bases map to TRBD1. Germline loops: CDR1 SGDLS, CDR2 YYNGEE. The V gene end was trimmed by 7 bases and the J gene end by 8 bases; junction bases not matched to a gene: 8. There are 13 residues in the CDR3. CDR3: CASGGQGSGGYTF. CDR3 bases: TGTGCCAGCGGGGGACAGGGGTCGGGCGGCTACACCTTC.

DNA of the CDR3: TGTGCCAGCAGCTTAAATCCGGACCGGGACAATGATTCACCCCTCCACTTT. It codes for CASSLNPDRDNDSPLHF. This sequence joins TRBV11-3 and TRBJ1-6, with D perhaps TRBD1 (6 bases). Trimming pared 2 bases from V and 8 bases from J, leaving 19 bases between. The CDR3 sequence is 17 residues long. Germline V gives CDR1 SGHNT, CDR2 YENEEA. Supplemented by reference TRBV11-3 and TRBJ1-6, the full variable domain reads EAGVVQSPRYKIIEKKQPVAFWCNPISGHNTLYWYLQNLGQGPELLIRYENEEAVDDSQLPKDRFSAERLKGVDSTLKIQPAELGDSAVYLCASSLNPDRDNDSPLHFGNGTRLTVT.

The chain employs TRBV5-1 and TRBJ2-5; 7 bases are a match to TRBD1. Germline V gene data show CDR1 as SGHRS and CDR2 as YFSETQ. J gave up 1 base and V 7 bases, and 7 bases lay outside the gene matches. The CDR3 is made up of 14 amino acids. CDR3 coding DNA: TGCGCCAGCTCTACGGGGACAGCCCAAGAGACCCAGTACTTC. It is translated as CASSTGTAQETQYF.

The J gene is TRBJ2-2, the V gene TRBV14; D possibly corresponds to TRBD2 (6 bases). Trimming shortened V by 3 bases and J by 7 bases, and 18 bases separated the two germline ends. This CDR3 has 16 amino acids. The V gene's germline CDR1 is SGHDN and CDR2 FVKESK. CDR3 sequence (DNA): TGTGCCAGCAGCCACCCTTCTAGGGCGCGGGGCGGGGAGCTGTTTTTT. Encoded protein: CASSHPSRARGGELFF.

The rearrangement links TRBV11-2 to TRBJ1-1; no reliable D call. Trimming shortened V by 8 bases and J by 7 bases, and 8 bases separated the two germline ends. The CDR3 loop spans 10 amino acids. The V gene's germline CDR1 is SGHAT and CDR2 FQNNGV. The CDR3 DNA follows: TGTGCCAGCCACGGAGGTGAAGCTTTCTTT. This translates into CASHGGEAFF.

The chain recombines TRBV28 with TRBJ1-3, with D possibly matching TRBD1 (5 bases). The germline V and J ends were trimmed by 2 bases and 0 bases, with 14 bases remaining between them. This CDR3 region has 17 residues. CDR1 and CDR2 from the germline V gene are MDHEN and SYDVKM. The CDR3 loop reads CASSLGRGKISGNTIYF. CDR3 nucleotide sequence: TGTGCCAGCAGTTTAGGGCGGGGGAAAATCTCTGGAAACACCATATATTTT.

The chain recombines TRBV2 with TRBJ2-6, with D perhaps TRBD1 (5 bases). V was clipped by 0 bases and J by 0 bases, with 15 bases between them. Germline values: CDR1 SNHLY, CDR2 FYNNEI. This CDR3 contains 19 residues. CDR3 protein: CASSEAGHFQTSGANVLTF. The CDR3 DNA sequence: TGTGCCAGCAGTGAAGCGGGGCACTTTCAAACCTCTGGGGCCAACGTCCTGACTTTC. The whole variable domain, remainder taken from reference TRBV2 and TRBJ2-6, is EPEVTQTPSHQVTQMGQEVILRCVPISNHLYFYWYRQILGQKVEFLVSFYNNEISEKSEIFDDQFSVERPDGSNFTLKIRSTKLEDSAMYFCASSEAGHFQTSGANVLTFGAGSRLTVL.

This sequence joins TRBV27 and TRBJ1-4; D gene ambiguous. Germline V lookup: CDR1 MNHEY, CDR2 SMNVEV (reference sequence). Trimming left V 0 bases short and J 2 bases short, with 7 bases between. The CDR3 is 15 amino acids. The CDR3 nucleotides are TGTGCCAGCAGTTTATCGGTGAGGACTAATGAAAAACTGTTTTTT. Its protein is CASSLSVRTNEKLFF.

This clone was counted a single time. The chain combines TRBV28 with TRBJ1-1; D possibly corresponds to TRBD1 (5 bases). CDR3 size: 17 residues. Germline CDR1 reads MDHEN; CDR2 reads SYDVKM. Trimming left V 6 bases short and J 5 bases short, with 25 bases between. The CDR3 reads CASRPHPGLLRRTEAFF. CDR3 nucleotides: TGTGCCAGCAGACCCCACCCAGGGTTATTGAGGCGGACTGAAGCTTTCTTT.

The CDR3 sequence is CASTVPGGTEAFF. The DNA of the CDR3 is TGTGCCAGCACGGTCCCCGGTGGCACTGAAGCTTTCTTT. The chain couples TRBV28 to TRBJ1-1; no clear D gene. With 7 bases removed from V and 4 bases from J, the gap between germline ends came to 13 bases. There are 13 residues in the CDR3. The germline gives CDR1 MDHEN, CDR2 SYDVKM.

The chain employs TRBV7-8 and TRBJ2-7, with 7 bases aligning to TRBD1. Germline assignment: CDR1 SGHVS and CDR2 FQNEAQ. J was trimmed by 2 bases and V by 4 bases; bases with no gene match: 11. The CDR3 is 16 amino acids. This CDR3 is CASSSSTGTLAYEQYF. The DNA of the CDR3 is TGTGCCAGCAGCTCCTCGACAGGGACCCTTGCCTACGAGCAGTACTTC.

J is TRBJ1-6 and V is TRBV5-6; 12 bases match TRBD1. Germline loops: CDR1 SGHDT, CDR2 YYEEEE. V was clipped by 5 bases and J by 9 bases; unmatched bases: 3. CDR3 length: 14 residues. The CDR3 spells CASRPGQGASPLHF. The CDR3 DNA reads as TGTGCCAGCAGACCGGGACAGGGGGCTTCACCCCTCCACTTT. Full variable domain (missing parts from reference TRBV5-6 and TRBJ1-6): DAGVTQSPTHLIKTRGQQVTLRCSPKSGHDTVSWYQQALGQGPQFIFQYYEEEERQRGNFPDRFSGHQFPNYSSELNVNALLLGDSALYLCASRPGQGASPLHFGNGTRLTVT.

This chain joins TRBV10-3 and TRBJ1-6, with D uncertain. This CDR3 region has 15 residues. V shed 0 bases and J shed 10 bases, with 13 bases lying between them. Germline V gene data show CDR1 as ENHRY and CDR2 as SYGVKD. CDR3 in amino acids: CAISESAGLESPLHF. DNA for the CDR3: TGTGCCATCAGTGAGTCTGCCGGCCTAGAATCACCCCTCCACTTT.

The rearrangement joins TRBV18 to TRBJ1-3; 7 bases map to TRBD1. The CDR3 spans 17 residues. Germline V gene sequence: CDR1 KGHSH, CDR2 LQKENI. Losses at the gene ends were 4 bases for V and 4 bases for J; bases not matched to a gene: 13. CDR3 nucleotide sequence: TGTGCCAGCTCACTCTATGCTGGGGGGACAGCAGGAAACACCATATATTTT. Its protein is CASSLYAGGTAGNTIYF.